This T cell receptor (beta chain) was documented in a study of cytomegalovirus exposure and HLA in healthy donors. Overall study findings and caveats: Specific recognition of CMV antigens was confirmed in vitro for three chains (all CMV-associated). The listing of approximately 160 TCR beta chains classed them as cytomegalovirus-associated. In a later analysis, first-cohort TCR clusters were found to tend to co-occur in the 130 or so validation repertoires.

V was clipped by 4 bases and J by 3 bases, with 16 bases between them. The CDR3 extends over 16 amino acids. Per germline, CDR1 SGHNT and CDR2 YYREEE (reference sequence). Concerning this clone: The antigen remains undetermined.

Data came from immunoSEQ multiplex PCR; TCRdb stores just in-frame clones and leaves some out. Among under 65,000 clones listed, 85% to 95% were seen once. This clonotype was obtained from a woman aged 18-29 years in good health and CMV-seropositive. Sequencing used PBMCs. This chain connects TRBV5-4 to TRBJ2-2, with a tentative D call TRBD1 (6 bases). The CDR3 region is CASSRGHLRDTGELFF. CDR3 in DNA: TGTGCCAGCAGCCGGGGACACTTAAGGGACACCGGGGAGCTGTTTTTT. The whole variable domain, remainder taken from reference TRBV5-4 and TRBJ2-2, is ETGVTQSPTHLIKTRGQQVTLRCSSQSGHNTVSWYQQALGQGPQFIFQYYREEENGRGNFPPRFSGLQFPNYSSELNVNALELDDSALYLCASSRGHLRDTGELFFGEGSRLTVL.